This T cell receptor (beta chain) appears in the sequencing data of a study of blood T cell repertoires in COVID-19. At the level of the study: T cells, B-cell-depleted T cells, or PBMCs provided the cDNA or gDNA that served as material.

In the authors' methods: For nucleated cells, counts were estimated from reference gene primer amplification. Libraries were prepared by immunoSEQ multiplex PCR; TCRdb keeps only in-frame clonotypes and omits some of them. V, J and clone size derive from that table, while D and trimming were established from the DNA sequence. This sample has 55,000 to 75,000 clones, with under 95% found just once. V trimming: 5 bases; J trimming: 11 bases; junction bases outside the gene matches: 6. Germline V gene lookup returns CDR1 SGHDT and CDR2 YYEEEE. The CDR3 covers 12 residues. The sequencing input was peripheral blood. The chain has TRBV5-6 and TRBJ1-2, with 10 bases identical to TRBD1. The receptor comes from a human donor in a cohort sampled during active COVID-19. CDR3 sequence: CASSRQGARYTF. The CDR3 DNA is TGTGCCAGCAGTAGACAGGGGGCGAGGTACACCTTC.